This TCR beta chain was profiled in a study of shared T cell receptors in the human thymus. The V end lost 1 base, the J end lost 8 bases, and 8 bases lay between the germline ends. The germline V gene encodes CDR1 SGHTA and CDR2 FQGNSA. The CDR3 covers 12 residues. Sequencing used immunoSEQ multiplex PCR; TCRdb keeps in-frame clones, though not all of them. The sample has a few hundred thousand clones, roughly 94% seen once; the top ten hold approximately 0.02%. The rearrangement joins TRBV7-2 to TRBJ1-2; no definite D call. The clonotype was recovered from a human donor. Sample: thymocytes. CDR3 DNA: TGTGCCAGCAGCTTAGGCTGGGAGGGCTACACCTTC. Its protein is CASSLGWEGYTF.